This T cell receptor beta chain derives from a study of blood T cell repertoires in COVID-19. Source study methods: Nucleated cell number was recorded as an estimate derived from reference gene primer amplification. The protocol was immunoSEQ multiplex PCR, while the TCRdb copy is restricted to in-frame clones and leaves out a portion. V and J calls plus clone size are reproduced from that table; the DNA served to infer D and trimming. The table has about 200,000 clones, around 85% seen once. This CDR3 spans 16 amino acids. Germline V gene sequence: CDR1 SGHTA, CDR2 FQGNSA. V lost 3 bases and J lost 0; bases outside the gene matches: 4.

The clonotype was recovered from a woman between 65 and 79 years old with acute or convalescent COVID-19. The chain uses TRBV7-2 and TRBJ2-2, with 7 bases that match TRBD2. The sequenced sample was peripheral blood. The CDR3 region has the DNA TGTGCCAGCAGCTTTCTAGGACTAGCGAACACCGGGGAGCTGTTTTTT. Translation: CASSFLGLANTGELFF.